The 19 T cell receptor beta chains below all came from one sample that was sequenced in a study of T cell repertoires in cytomegalovirus infection. A single record per CDR3 protein comes from TCRdb applying MiXCR to the reads. The table records a few hundred thousand distinct CDR3 sequences, more than 9% of them present only once. Input material: PBMCs. The receptors come from a human donor in good health (CMV status not recorded). Some clones in this sample may be carry-over from other donors' samples.

CDR3 sequence: CSAPGSYNEQFF. In DNA, the CDR3 is TGCAGTGCTCCGGGATCTTACAATGAGCAGTTCTTC. This chain joins TRBV20-1 and TRBJ2-1; tentatively, D is TRBD2 (5 bases). Trimming cost V 5 bases and J 4 bases, with 9 bases left between them. From germline, CDR1 is DFQATT and CDR2 SNEGSKA (reference sequence). CDR3 length equals 12 residues.

This clonotype came up many times. The chain carries TRBV7-2 and TRBJ2-5; the match to TRBD2 covers 10 bases. CDR3 length: 14 residues. V gave up 7 bases and J gave up 4 bases; unmatched junction bases: 6. Germline V CDR1 and CDR2: SGHTA, FQGNSA. The CDR3 region has the DNA TGTGCCAGCACCGTTAGCGGGAGGCGAGAGACCCAGTACTTC. It encodes CASTVSGRRETQYF.

This clonotype was recorded many times. This chain uses TRBV7-9 with TRBJ1-1; D not certain. Germline V gene data show CDR1 as SEHNR and CDR2 as FQNEAQ (reference sequence). There are 12 residues in the CDR3. Trimming took 5 bases from V and 3 from J, leaving 7 bases between them. This CDR3 is CASSTDYTEAFF. CDR3 coding DNA: TGTGCCAGCAGCACGGACTACACTGAAGCTTTCTTT.

The chain carries TRBV6-6 and TRBJ2-3; D may match TRBD1 or TRBD2 (5 bases each). The CDR3 is 15 amino acids. Germline CDR1 and CDR2: MNHNY and SVGAGI (reference sequence). V was clipped by 7 bases and J by 2 bases, with 16 bases between them. The CDR3 reads CASTEVGGHTDTQYF. In DNA, the CDR3 is TGTGCCAGCACCGAGGTTGGAGGACACACAGATACGCAGTATTTT.

A few counts support this clonotype. The chain carries TRBV7-8 and TRBJ2-5; 7 positions match TRBD1. Germline CDR1 and CDR2: SGHVS and FQNEAQ. The CDR3 runs to 14 residues. V was pared by 5 bases and J by 5 bases, with 8 bases of the junction left unmatched. The CDR3 loop is CASSQGRGYETQYF. The CDR3 coding sequence is TGTGCCAGCAGCCAGGGCAGGGGGTATGAGACCCAGTACTTC.

The table lists this clonotype with a few counts. The gene calls are TRBV6-5 and TRBJ2-3, with D maybe TRBD2 (5 bases). V was pared by 0 bases and J by 2 bases, with 12 bases between. The CDR3 contains 16 residues. CDR1 is MNHEY and CDR2 is SVGAGI in the germline V gene. The CDR3 loop is CASSYSRTDFTDTQYF. DNA of the CDR3: TGTGCCAGCAGTTACTCCCGCACGGACTTCACAGATACGCAGTATTTT.

The table lists this clonotype with many counts. The chain combines TRBV7-2 with TRBJ2-5; 9 bases line up with TRBD1. The CDR3 spans 15 residues. CDR1 is SGHTA, CDR2 FQGNSA, per germline. V shed 1 base and J 5 bases; nucleotides not matched to a gene: 5. CDR3 residues: CASSLDRGRRETQYF. CDR3 DNA: TGTGCCAGCAGCTTAGACAGGGGGCGAAGGGAGACCCAGTACTTC.

The V gene is TRBV29-1, the J gene TRBJ2-7; D is unresolved. Germline V gene lookup returns CDR1 SQVTM and CDR2 ANQGSEA. The CDR3 has 13 amino acids. Trimming shortened V by 4 bases and J by 4 bases, and 14 bases separated the two germline ends. CDR3 bases: TGCAGCGTTGGGGCCAACGTCGGTTACGAGCAGTACTTC. Its translation: CSVGANVGYEQYF.

In this sample, this clonotype turned up many times. This chain connects TRBV20-1 to TRBJ1-2; the match to TRBD1 covers 8 bases. The CDR3 runs to 13 residues. V shed 2 bases, J shed 4 bases, and the junction held 3 bases outside the gene matches. Germline loops: CDR1 DFQATT, CDR2 SNEGSKA (reference sequence). The CDR3 nucleotides read TGCAGTGCTAGACATACAGGGGGCTATGGCTACACCTTC. Its protein is CSARHTGGYGYTF.

The chain employs TRBV7-2 and TRBJ1-1; the match to TRBD1 covers 9 bases. This CDR3 has 14 amino acids. Germline CDR1 reads SGHTA; CDR2 reads FQGNSA. V lost 6 bases and J lost 10; bases outside the gene matches: 12. Written as DNA, the CDR3 is TGTGCCAGCAGGCCGGACAGGGGCCAAGGGCGAGCTTTCTTT. It is translated as CASRPDRGQGRAFF. Together with reference TRBV7-2 and TRBJ1-1, the CDR3 gives the full variable domain: GAGVSQSPSNKVTEKGKDVELRCDPISGHTALYWYRQSLGQGLEFLIYFQGNSAPDKSGLPSDRFSAERTGGSVSTLTIQRTQQEDSAVYLCASRPDRGQGRAFFGQGTRLTVV.

The chain combines TRBV7-2 with TRBJ2-2, with unresolved D. The CDR3 loop spans 16 amino acids. Trimming cost V 2 bases and J 1 base, with 11 bases left between them. In germline, CDR1 is SGHTA, CDR2 FQGNSA. CDR3 coding DNA: TGTGCCAGCAGCTTACTAGGAGCGCGGAACACCGGGGAGCTGTTTTTT. Translating it yields CASSLLGARNTGELFF.

V is TRBV7-9 and J is TRBJ2-7; 12 nucleotides line up with TRBD2. The germline V gene has CDR1 SEHNR and CDR2 FQNEAQ (reference sequence). The CDR3 totals 16 residues. The V segment lost 0 bases and the J segment 2 bases; nucleotides outside the gene matches: 2. The CDR3, as DNA: TGTGCCAGCAGCTTAGCCGGGACTAGCGGGCCCTACGAGCAGTACTTC. Protein sequence: CASSLAGTSGPYEQYF.

This clonotype was recorded a few times. V and J are TRBV6-5 and TRBJ1-2; D not resolved. This CDR3 has 16 residues. V shed 2 bases and J shed 1 base, with 14 bases lying between them. Germline CDR1 and CDR2: MNHEY and SVGAGI. CDR3 nucleotides: TGTGCCAGCAGTTACCTGATGAGGGAATTTAACTATGGCTACACCTTC. Encoded protein: CASSYLMREFNYGYTF.

This sequence joins TRBV10-3 and TRBJ2-7, with 7 bases that match TRBD2. Germline V gene lookup returns CDR1 ENHRY and CDR2 SYGVKD. The trim removed 0 bases at V and 5 bases at J, leaving 13 bases unmatched. The CDR3 sequence is 17 residues long. This chain's CDR3 is CAISESKIAGFLDEQYF. DNA of the CDR3: TGTGCCATCAGTGAGTCGAAAATAGCGGGTTTTCTGGACGAGCAGTACTTC.

The chain uses TRBV27 and TRBJ2-7; TRBD2 matches 8 bases. Per the germline V gene, CDR1 is MNHEY and CDR2 is SMNVEV (reference sequence). The CDR3 length is 16 residues. With V trimmed by 2 bases and J by 6 bases, 12 bases remained unmatched. CDR3 amino acids: CASSLGLAGTHGEQYF. DNA of the CDR3: TGTGCCAGCAGTTTAGGTCTAGCGGGCACCCATGGCGAGCAGTACTTC.

In this sample, this clonotype turned up many times. The chain links TRBV7-9 to TRBJ2-5; D call uncertain. The ends were cut back, 0 bases at V and 1 base at J, with 6 bases in the middle. The CDR3 spans 14 residues. Germline assignment: CDR1 SEHNR and CDR2 FQNEAQ (reference sequence). The CDR3 DNA reads as TGTGCCAGCAGCTTAGCAGCAGGCCAAGAGACCCAGTACTTC. It yields the protein CASSLAAGQETQYF.

This clonotype appeared many times. This chain uses TRBV5-1 with TRBJ2-6, with D perhaps TRBD1 (5 bases). Germline V gene sequence: CDR1 SGHRS, CDR2 YFSETQ. Trimming left V 5 bases short and J 1 base short, with 7 bases between. The CDR3 is made up of 14 amino acids. The DNA of the CDR3 is TGCGCCAGCAGTCACAGGTCTGGGGCCAACGTCCTGACTTTC. Encoded protein: CASSHRSGANVLTF.

The chain couples TRBV6-6 to TRBJ1-2; D is unclear. The V gene lost 5 bases and the J gene lost 7 bases, with 11 bases spanning the gap. This CDR3 is built from 12 residues. Germline values: CDR1 MNHNY, CDR2 SVGAGI (reference sequence). The CDR3 DNA sequence: TGTGCCAGCAGTGACCAGAAAGGTGGCTACACCTTC. Protein sequence: CASSDQKGGYTF.

The chain employs TRBV20-1 and TRBJ2-7; TRBD2 aligns across 9 bases. Germline CDR1 DFQATT, CDR2 SNEGSKA (reference sequence). After removal of 0 bases from V and 7 bases from J, the junction contained 10 bases not matched to a gene. The CDR3 runs 15 residues. The DNA of the CDR3 is TGCAGTGCTAGAGAAGGCGGGAGGGACCTAGGGGAGCAGTACTTC. Amino acids: CSAREGGRDLGEQYF.